This TCR beta chain is drawn from a study of T cell responses to AZD1222 COVID-19 vaccine. Study-wide results and limits: As reported, nearly half of all spike-specific TCRs target variant regions that are unmutated. It should be noted that donors were predominantly white British and more often female, and clonal diversity was possibly underestimated.

The V and J ends lost 0 bases and 5 bases, in that order; junction bases with no gene match: 4. The CDR3 has 15 residues. Germline V gene data show CDR1 as SGDLS and CDR2 as YYNGEE. Remarks on this clone: Its antigen is as yet unknown.

Doses given second, at about 4 or about 12 weeks, were pooled. Produced via immunoSEQ multiplex PCR; TCRdb's table is partial and in-frame only. This sample has about 170,000 clones, with around 88% found just once. J is TRBJ2-5 and V is TRBV9; 10 bases agree with TRBD2. The sequencing used peripheral blood, collected 28 days after the second AZD1222 dose. The receptor's source is an adult who received the AZD1222 COVID-19 vaccine. The CDR3 region is CASSVEASGGETQYF. The CDR3 coding sequence is TGTGCCAGCAGCGTAGAGGCTAGCGGGGGTGAGACCCAGTACTTC.